What follows are 11 T cell receptor beta chains derived from one specimen sequenced in a study of human T cells and chemical hapten exposure. Regarding time point: patch test 2, 6 weeks after DPC sensitization. Sample treatment: therapeutic diphenylcyclopropenone sensitization with weekly scalp DPC. From the RACE reads, TCRdb called clonotypes with MiXCR, one entry per CDR3 protein. The data show around 130,000 distinct CDR3 sequences, about 12% seen once. The sequencing used whole blood, collected in connection with sensitization to the hapten diphenylcyclopropenone (DPC). The receptors stem from a woman aged 45-65 years with alopecia areata. Some clones in this sample may be carry-over from other donors' samples.

This clonotype was detected a few times. J is TRBJ2-1 and V is TRBV29-1; 15 bases align to TRBD2. V dropped 6 bases and J dropped 0; count of bases not matched to a gene: 9. The CDR3 has 18 amino acids. From germline, CDR1 is SQVTM and CDR2 ANQGSEA. The CDR3: CSVSGTSGRLSSYNEQFF. In DNA form, the CDR3 reads TGCAGCGTGTCCGGGACTAGCGGGAGGCTAAGCTCCTACAATGAGCAGTTCTTC.

The V and J genes are TRBV28 and TRBJ2-1; 11 bases map to TRBD2. This CDR3 is 15 amino acids long. Germline CDR1 MDHEN, CDR2 SYDVKM. J lost 14 bases, V lost 3 bases, and 12 bases had no gene match. The CDR3 region is CASSFDGTSGRRKFF. Here the CDR3 DNA reads TGTGCCAGCAGTTTCGACGGGACTAGCGGCCGGAGAAAGTTCTTC.

This clonotype was counted between two and nine times. The chain uses TRBV18 and TRBJ2-5; tentatively, D is TRBD2 (6 bases). The V and J ends lost 0 bases and 1 base respectively, with 12 bases between them. CDR3 length equals 16 residues. Germline lookup yields CDR1 KGHSH and CDR2 LQKENI. Written as DNA, the CDR3 is TGTGCCAGCTCACCACCGGGAGGACGGGCCCAAGAGACCCAGTACTTC. Translated: CASSPPGGRAQETQYF.

The chain combines TRBV20-1 with TRBJ2-4; TRBD2 matches at 12 bases. J lost 4 bases, V lost 5 bases, and 3 bases had no gene match. This CDR3 region has 14 residues. Germline CDR1 DFQATT, CDR2 SNEGSKA (reference sequence). In nucleotides, the CDR3 is TGCAGTGCTGAACTAGCGGGAGGAAAAAACATTCAGTACTTC. This encodes CSAELAGGKNIQYF.

V gene TRBV30 combines with J gene TRBJ1-2; 7 nucleotides match TRBD1. This CDR3 is 16 amino acids long. CDR1 and CDR2 (germline): GTSNPN, SVGIG (reference sequence). Unmatched junction bases numbered 14, after V lost 3 bases and J lost 4 bases. The DNA for the CDR3 is TGTGCCTGGAGCTTTTCATCCGGGACAGCCTCCTATGGCTACACCTTC. Amino acid sequence: CAWSFSSGTASYGYTF.

This clonotype was counted only a few times. The chain is built from TRBV7-6 and TRBJ1-1, with unresolved D. The CDR3 consists of 14 residues. V shed 5 bases and J shed 4 bases, with 14 bases lying between them. Looked up from germline, CDR1 is SGHVS and CDR2 is FNYEAQ. The CDR3 DNA is TGTGCCAGCAGCCGTCGGGGAGTGAGCACTGAAGCTTTCTTT. It codes for CASSRRGVSTEAFF. The full variable domain, completed using reference TRBV7-6 and TRBJ1-1, is GAGVSQSPRYKVTKRGQDVALRCDPISGHVSLYWYRQALGQGPEFLTYFNYEAQQDKSGLPNDRFSAERPEGSISTLTIQRTEQRDSAMYRCASSRRGVSTEAFFGQGTRLTVV.

Comment on this clonotype: It may be a read error: a sequence one base away is much more abundant. The chain employs TRBV6-2 or TRBV6-3 and TRBJ1-5, with unresolved D. Germline loops: CDR1 MNHEY, CDR2 SVGEGT. The V end was cut by 6 bases, the J end by 2 bases, with 14 bases between. The CDR3 is 15 residues long. For the CDR3, the DNA is TGTGCCAGCAGCCCGAGGGTTTATGGCAATCAGCCCCAGCATTTT. Protein product: CASSPRVYGNQPQHF.

This clonotype showed up many times. The chain's CDR3 is CASGGSVHGGELFF. The CDR3 DNA reads as TGTGCCTCCGGCGGGAGCGTACATGGCGGGGAGCTGTTTTTT. The chain employs TRBV19 and TRBJ2-2; 7 bases fit TRBD2. This CDR3 contains 14 residues. V shed 11 bases and J 7 bases; nucleotides not matched to a gene: 13. Germline V gene lookup returns CDR1 LNHDA and CDR2 SQIVND (reference sequence). Full variable domain (remainder filled in from reference TRBV19 and TRBJ2-2): DGGITQSPKYLFRKEGQNVTLSCEQNLNHDAMYWYRQDPGQGLRLIYYSQIVNDFQKGDIAEGYSVSREKKESFPLTVTSAQKNPTAFYLCASGGSVHGGELFFGEGSRLTVL.

This clonotype has a count of ten or more. The chain joins TRBV28 to TRBJ2-7, with 10 bases identical to TRBD1. Germline V CDR1 and CDR2: MDHEN, SYDVKM. V was pared by 7 bases and J by 3 bases, with 9 bases of the junction left unmatched. This CDR3 has 15 residues. CDR3 in DNA: TGTGCCAGCATGACAGGGGGCTTGACTGGCTACGAGCAGTACTTC. Its protein product is CASMTGGLTGYEQYF.

This clonotype occurred many times. The genes are TRBV29-1 and TRBJ2-7; 10 bases are shared with TRBD2. Germline trimming cut 1 base from V and 7 bases from J; bases unmatched to any gene: 10. The CDR3 loop spans 15 amino acids. Germline lookup yields CDR1 SQVTM and CDR2 ANQGSEA. CDR3 sequence reads: CSVEGASGRLGEQYF. The CDR3 region has the DNA TGCAGCGTTGAAGGGGCTAGCGGGAGATTGGGTGAGCAGTACTTC.

The V gene is TRBV27, the J gene TRBJ1-2; D uncertain. With 5 bases removed from V and 2 bases from J, the gap between germline ends came to 9 bases. The CDR3 runs 13 residues. CDR1 is MNHEY, CDR2 SMNVEV, per germline (reference sequence). CDR3 region: CASSPQNNYGYTF. For the CDR3, the DNA is TGTGCCAGCAGTCCCCAGAACAACTATGGCTACACCTTC.